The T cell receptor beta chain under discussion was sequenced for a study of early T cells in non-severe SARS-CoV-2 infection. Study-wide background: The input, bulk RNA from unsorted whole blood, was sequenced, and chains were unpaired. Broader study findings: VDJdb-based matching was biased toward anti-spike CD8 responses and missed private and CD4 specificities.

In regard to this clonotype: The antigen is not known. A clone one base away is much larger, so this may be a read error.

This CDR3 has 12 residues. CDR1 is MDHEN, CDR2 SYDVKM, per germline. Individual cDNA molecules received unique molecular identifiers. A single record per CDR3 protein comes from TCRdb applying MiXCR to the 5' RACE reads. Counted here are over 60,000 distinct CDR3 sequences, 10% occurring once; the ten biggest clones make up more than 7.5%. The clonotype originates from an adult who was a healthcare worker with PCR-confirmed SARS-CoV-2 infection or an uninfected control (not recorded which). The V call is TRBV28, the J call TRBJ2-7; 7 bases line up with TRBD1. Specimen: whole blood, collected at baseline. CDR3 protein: CVTHQGVYEQYF. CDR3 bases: TGTGTCACCCACCAGGGGGTCTACGAGCAGTACTTC. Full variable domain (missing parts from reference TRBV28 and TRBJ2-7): DVKVTQSSRYLVKRTGEKVFLECVQDMDHENMFWYRQDPGLGLRLIYFSYDVKMKEKGDIPEGYSVSREKKERFSLILESASTNQTSMYLCVTHQGVYEQYFGPGTRLTVT.